What follows are 14 T cell receptor beta chains derived from one specimen sequenced in a study of T cell responses to AZD1222 COVID-19 vaccine. Some clones are missing from TCRdb's copy, which holds only in-frame ones; the method was immunoSEQ multiplex PCR. The data show over 100,000 clones, almost 85% seen once. The specimen was peripheral blood, collected 28 days after the second dose of the MenACWY control vaccine. The receptors originated from an adult who received the MenACWY meningococcal vaccine as a control.

The V and J genes are TRBV5-8 and TRBJ2-1, with a possible D match to TRBD2 (6 bases). Between the trimmed V and J ends, which lost 2 bases and 3 bases, there was a span of 9 bases. CDR3 length: 14 residues. Looked up from germline, CDR1 is SGHTS and CDR2 is YDEGEE. The CDR3 DNA follows: TGTGCCAGCAGCTTCGGAGGGGACTACAATGAGCAGTTCTTC. As protein: CASSFGGDYNEQFF.

The rearrangement uses TRBV7-8 and TRBJ1-1; D may be TRBD1 (5 bases). Germline lookup yields CDR1 SGHVS and CDR2 FQNEAQ. The CDR3 contains 16 residues. V gave up 1 base and J gave up 1 base, with 13 bases separating them. The CDR3: CASSLGARGKNTEAFF. The CDR3 bases are TGTGCCAGCAGCTTAGGGGCCCGGGGGAAGAACACTGAAGCTTTCTTT.

The chain combines TRBV6-6 with TRBJ1-5; TRBD1 agrees at 7 bases. CDR3 length equals 14 residues. From germline, CDR1 is MNHNY and CDR2 SVGAGI (reference sequence). The trim removed 4 bases at V and 4 bases at J, leaving 4 bases unmatched. DNA of the CDR3: TGTGCCAGCAGTTTCGGGACAGCTAATCAGCCCCAGCATTTT. It encodes CASSFGTANQPQHF.

The chain recombines TRBV19 with TRBJ2-5; D is perhaps TRBD2 (5 bases). Germline V gene lookup returns CDR1 LNHDA and CDR2 SQIVND (reference sequence). The CDR3 consists of 13 residues. V shed 7 bases and J shed 1 base, with 10 bases lying between them. CDR3 sequence reads: CASTGRGQETQYF. As DNA, the CDR3 is TGTGCCAGTACTGGGAGAGGCCAAGAGACCCAGTACTTC.

The J gene is TRBJ2-5, the V gene TRBV24-1; the match to TRBD1 covers 7 bases. CDR3 length: 15 amino acids. Per germline, CDR1 KGHDR and CDR2 SFDVKD. J gave up 5 bases and V 3 bases, and 8 bases lay outside the gene matches. The CDR3 spells CATSDNLGQVETQYF. The CDR3 DNA reads TGTGCCACCAGTGATAACTTAGGACAGGTGGAGACCCAGTACTTC.

The chain is built from TRBV2 and TRBJ1-3; the D gene is possibly TRBD1 (6 bases). With 2 bases removed from V and 9 bases from J, the gap between germline ends came to 14 bases. CDR1 is SNHLY and CDR2 is FYNNEI in the germline V gene. CDR3 length: 14 amino acids. CDR3 bases: TGTGCCAGCAGTGAACCGGGGGGCGCGGGCACCATATATTTT. It translates to CASSEPGGAGTIYF.

CDR3 nucleotides: TGTGCCAGCAGCTTAGGTCAGGGTTCTGGAAACACCATATATTTT. It translates to CASSLGQGSGNTIYF. V usage is TRBV11-2 and J usage is TRBJ1-3; possible D gene TRBD1, 5 bases. CDR3 size: 15 residues. Germline CDR1 SGHAT, CDR2 FQNNGV. Deletions cut 1 base from V and 1 base from J, with 8 bases between.

The chain combines TRBV11-2 with TRBJ2-4; the match to TRBD2 covers 8 bases. Germline CDR1 SGHAT, CDR2 FQNNGV. The V and J ends lost 5 bases and 1 base, in that order; junction bases with no gene match: 1. This CDR3 has 14 residues. The CDR3 region has the DNA TGTGCCAGCAGCCCGGGAGGGGCCAAAAACATTCAGTACTTC. Translating it yields CASSPGGAKNIQYF.

CDR3 DNA sequence: TGTGCCAGCAGCTCCCCCGGGGCCGGGAGGGGAGAGACCCAGTACTTC. Translating it yields CASSSPGAGRGETQYF. This chain uses TRBV7-8 with TRBJ2-5, with 8 nucleotides matching TRBD2. Germline CDR1 and CDR2: SGHVS and FQNEAQ. V shed 4 bases and J 4 bases; nucleotides not matched to a gene: 11. The CDR3 sequence is 16 residues long.

The chain links TRBV11-3 to TRBJ2-7, with 9 bases matching TRBD2. The CDR3 runs to 13 residues. Germline V gene sequence: CDR1 SGHNT, CDR2 YENEEA. The junction had 2 bases not matched to a gene; V was cut back by 3 bases and J by 5 bases. CDR3 bases: TGTGCCAGCAGCTTTAGCGGGAGTAACGAGCAGTACTTC. Protein: CASSFSGSNEQYF.

V is TRBV5-1 and J is TRBJ2-1, with 13 nucleotides matching TRBD2. CDR1 is SGHRS and CDR2 is YFSETQ in the germline V gene. J was trimmed by 12 bases and V by 1 base; bases with no gene match: 4. This CDR3 has 14 amino acids. The CDR3 protein is CASSLTSGGVTQFF. The CDR3 nucleotides are TGCGCCAGCAGCTTGACTAGCGGGGGGGTAACGCAGTTCTTC.

This clone was picked up one time. V is TRBV3-1 (or the pseudogene TRBV3-2) and J is TRBJ1-1; D call uncertain. V shed 1 base and J shed 4 bases, with 4 bases lying between them. The germline V gene encodes CDR1 LGHDT and CDR2 YNNKEL (reference sequence). This CDR3 is 12 amino acids long. CDR3 sequence: CASSQGGTEAFF. The CDR3 nucleotides are TGTGCCAGCAGCCAAGGGGGCACTGAAGCTTTCTTT.

The chain couples TRBV19 to TRBJ1-2; a possible D gene is TRBD1 (6 bases). This CDR3 contains 13 residues. Per germline, CDR1 LNHDA and CDR2 SQIVND (reference sequence). The V gene lost 7 bases and the J gene lost 8 bases, with 17 bases spanning the gap. The CDR3 here is CASTFTGLKGYTF. CDR3 coding DNA: TGTGCCAGTACCTTTACAGGGCTGAAGGGCTACACCTTC.

This clone has only a few counts. J is TRBJ1-1 and V is TRBV4-1, with unresolved D. Trimming took 4 bases from V and 5 from J, leaving 8 bases between them. The germline gives CDR1 MGHRA, CDR2 YSYEKL. The CDR3 length is 12 residues. The CDR3 loop is CASSPGLTEAFF. In DNA, the CDR3 is TGCGCCAGCAGCCCGGGTCTTACTGAAGCTTTCTTT.